This is a list of T cell receptor beta chains from one sample in a study of T cell responses to AZD1222 COVID-19 vaccine. Measured with immunoSEQ multiplex PCR; TCRdb has only the in-frame clones, and not every one. The repertoire includes under 95,000 clones, 88% of them detected once, and roughly 15% sits in the top ten. Sequencing was performed on peripheral blood, taken on day 0 of AZD1222 vaccination. Receptor source: an adult in good health. The CDR3 runs from the conserved cysteine through the conserved F or W. D genes are given only for firm matches. The size entry is marked missing in some rows and otherwise reads once, few, many or a size class.

TRBV4-1	TRBD1	TRBJ1-4	.	CASRHAGQGSEKLFF	TGCGCCAGCAGGCATGCGGGACAGGGGAGTGAAAAACTGTTTTTT
TRBV18	.	TRBJ1-3	.	CASSQGGISGNTIYF	TGTGCCAGCTCACAGGGAGGCATCTCTGGAAACACCATATATTTT
TRBV6-5	.	TRBJ1-5	.	CASGVVSNQPQHF	TGTGCCAGCGGCGTAGTCAGCAATCAGCCCCAGCATTTT
TRBV27	.	TRBJ1-1	few	CASSLTVNTEAFF	TGTGCCAGCAGTTTGACCGTGAACACTGAAGCTTTCTTT
TRBV18	.	TRBJ1-4	.	CASSPRGGRAEKLFF	TGTGCCAGCTCACCGAGAGGAGGGCGGGCTGAAAAACTGTTTTTT
TRBV9	.	TRBJ2-5	.	CASSIGLGETQYF	TGTGCCAGCAGCATCGGACTGGGAGAGACCCAGTACTTC
TRBV28	.	TRBJ2-7	.	CASSLLELKRGFTSYEQYF	TGTGCCAGCAGTTTATTAGAACTTAAGAGGGGTTTTACCTCCTACGAGCAGTACTTC
TRBV15	.	TRBJ1-2	.	CATSREHNYGYTF	TGTGCCACCAGCAGAGAGCACAACTATGGCTACACCTTC
TRBV6-5	.	TRBJ1-4	.	CASSQLRTTNEKLFF	TGTGCCAGCAGCCAGCTCCGCACAACTAATGAAAAACTGTTTTTT
TRBV30	.	TRBJ1-1	.	CAWSSRVQEVAFF	TGTGCCTGGAGTTCCCGGGTCCAGGAGGTAGCTTTCTTT
TRBV7-2	.	TRBJ2-1	.	CASSLFGQGWQFF	TGTGCCAGCAGCTTATTCGGGCAGGGCTGGCAGTTCTTC
TRBV6-5	TRBD1	TRBJ1-2	.	CASSSGQGVSGYTF	TGTGCCAGCAGTTCGGGACAGGGCGTTTCTGGCTACACCTTC
TRBV7-9	.	TRBJ1-1	.	CASSLNLFREEDTEAFF	TGTGCCAGCAGCTTAAACCTTTTCAGGGAAGAGGACACTGAAGCTTTCTTT
TRBV7-9	TRBD1	TRBJ1-1	.	CASKGTEPNTEAFF	TGTGCCAGCAAGGGGACAGAGCCGAACACTGAAGCTTTCTTT
TRBV6-5	TRBD2	TRBJ2-1	.	CASSYSLAGGWGEQFF	TGTGCCAGCAGTTACTCACTAGCGGGAGGATGGGGTGAGCAGTTCTTC
TRBV5-1	TRBD1	TRBJ1-3	once	CASSSGTVTSGNTIYF	TGCGCCAGCAGCTCGGGGACAGTGACCTCTGGAAACACCATATATTTT
TRBV15	TRBD2	TRBJ2-1	.	CATSRGPLGSGGTNEQFF	TGTGCCACCAGCAGAGGCCCGCTAGGTAGCGGGGGGACCAATGAGCAGTTCTTC
TRBV15	.	TRBJ2-7	.	CATSSSVYSYEQYF	TGTGCCACCAGCAGCTCGGTCTATTCCTACGAGCAGTACTTC
TRBV7-9	TRBD2	TRBJ2-2	.	CASSPGTSGSLNTGELFF	TGTGCCAGCAGCCCGGGGACTAGCGGGAGCTTAAACACCGGGGAGCTGTTTTTT
TRBV19	TRBD1	TRBJ1-5	.	CASSIKGTGFSAQPQHF	TGTGCCAGTAGTATTAAAGGGACAGGGTTTTCGGCCCAGCCCCAGCATTTT
TRBV6-5	.	TRBJ1-3	once	CASSPSPGVGNTIYF	TGTGCCAGCAGTCCTAGCCCAGGGGTTGGAAACACCATATATTTT
TRBV7-2	TRBD1	TRBJ1-4	.	CASSLAAVGTDNEKLFF	TGTGCCAGCAGCTTAGCCGCAGTAGGGACAGATAATGAAAAACTGTTTTTT